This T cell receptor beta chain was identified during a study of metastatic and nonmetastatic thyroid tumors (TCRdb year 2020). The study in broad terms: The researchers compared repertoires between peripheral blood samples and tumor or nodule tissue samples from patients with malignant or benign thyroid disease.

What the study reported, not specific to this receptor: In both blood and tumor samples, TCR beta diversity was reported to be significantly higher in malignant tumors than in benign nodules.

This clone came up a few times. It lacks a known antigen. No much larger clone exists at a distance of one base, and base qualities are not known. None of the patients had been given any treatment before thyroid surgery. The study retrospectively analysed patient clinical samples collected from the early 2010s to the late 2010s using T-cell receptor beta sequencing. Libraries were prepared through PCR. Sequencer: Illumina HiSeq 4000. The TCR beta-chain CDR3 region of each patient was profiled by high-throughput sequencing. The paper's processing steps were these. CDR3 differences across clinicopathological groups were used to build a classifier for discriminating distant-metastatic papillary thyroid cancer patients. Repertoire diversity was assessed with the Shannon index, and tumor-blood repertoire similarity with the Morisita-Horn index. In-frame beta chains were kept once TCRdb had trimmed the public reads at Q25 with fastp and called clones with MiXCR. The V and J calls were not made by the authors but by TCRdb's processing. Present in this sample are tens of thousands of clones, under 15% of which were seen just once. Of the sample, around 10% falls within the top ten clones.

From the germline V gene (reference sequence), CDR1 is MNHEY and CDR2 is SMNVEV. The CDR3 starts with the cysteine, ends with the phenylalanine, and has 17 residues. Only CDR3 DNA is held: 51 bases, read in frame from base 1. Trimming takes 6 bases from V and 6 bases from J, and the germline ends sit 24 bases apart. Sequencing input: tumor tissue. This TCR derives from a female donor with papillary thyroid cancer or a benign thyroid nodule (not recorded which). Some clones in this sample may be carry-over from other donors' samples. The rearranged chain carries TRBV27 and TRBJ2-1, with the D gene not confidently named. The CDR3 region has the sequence CASRESARHSWLNEQFF. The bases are TGTGCCAGCAGAGAGAGTGCCCGACACTCATGGCTCAATGAGCAGTTCTTC.